Here is one T cell receptor beta chain with its context. The entry originates in a study of blood T cell repertoires in COVID-19. Sequencing was performed with immunoSEQ multiplex PCR; in TCRdb, only in-frame clones are kept and a portion is missing. The sample lists some 77,000 clones; roughly 89% were seen once. The CDR3 extends over 18 amino acids. V lost 5 bases and J lost 2; bases outside the gene matches: 11. Germline V gene data show CDR1 as SGHVS and CDR2 as FQNEAQ. Sequences were obtained from peripheral blood. This TCR derives from a woman of 80 years or more with active or convalescent COVID-19. The chain uses TRBV7-8 and TRBJ2-2; 10 bases match TRBD2. CDR3 sequence (DNA): TGTGCCAGCAGCCGAACGCTAGCGGGAGCCTCAAACACCGGGGAGCTGTTTTTT. Protein: CASSRTLAGASNTGELFF.